The source of this T cell receptor (beta chain) is a study of technical replicates of blood from four donors. Generated by immunoSEQ multiplex PCR, the TCRdb table keeps only in-frame clones and is missing some. The top ten hold 0.2% to 0.25% of the sample, which has 85,000 to 100,000 clones, approximately 94% seen once. This clone has a single count. In germline, CDR1 is SGHVS, CDR2 FQNEAQ. The CDR3 is made up of 15 amino acids. Trimming cost V 1 base and J 6 bases; bases outside gene matches: 3. The material sequenced was T cells isolated from PBMCs. The chain has TRBV7-8 and TRBJ1-3, with TRBD1 identical over 10 bases. This TCR derives from a human donor in good health. The CDR3 sequence: CASSLVGTGENTIYF. The DNA for the CDR3 is TGTGCCAGCAGCTTAGTTGGGACAGGGGAAAACACCATATATTTT.